This TCR beta chain derives from a study of blood T cell repertoires in COVID-19. Study as a whole: The United States, Italy and Spain provided the acute and convalescent COVID-19 samples. T cells, B-cell-depleted T cells, or PBMCs provided the cDNA or gDNA that served as material.

Per the study methods: How many nucleated cells were present was estimated from reference gene primer amplification. Method: immunoSEQ multiplex PCR; TCRdb's copy keeps in-frame clones and lacks some. The D gene and trimming were derived from the DNA, and the V and J assignments and clone size from that table. The data hold over 400,000 clones, with 75% to 90% observed a single time. This clone showed up just once. J lost 9 bases, V lost 0 bases, and 12 bases had no gene match. From germline, CDR1 is WSHSY and CDR2 SAAADI. The CDR3 covers 18 residues. Input material: peripheral blood. This clonotype originated in a woman in her 30s with active or convalescent COVID-19. The genes are TRBV10-2 and TRBJ1-6; 9 bases agree with TRBD1. The CDR3 sequence is CASSESGPTGGRSSPLHF. CDR3 DNA: TGCGCCAGCAGTGAGTCGGGCCCAACAGGGGGCCGAAGTTCACCCCTCCACTTT.